This T cell receptor (beta chain) was identified in a study of T cells in Graves' hyperthyroidism and ophthalmopathy. Study details: Peripheral blood was drawn at first diagnosis, prior to all treatment. Whole-study results and caveats: Most expanded thyroid clonotypes above 0.001 recurred in blood.

Worth noting for this clonotype: The antigen remains undetermined.

Using RNA transcripts as the source, TCR beta CDR3 regions were amplified. The HTBI primer set was used in a first-round RT-PCR of the TCR CDR3. TCRdb re-derived calls from the multiplex PCR reads in MiXCR, one entry per CDR3 protein. The table lists 500,000 to 650,000 distinct CDR3 sequences, approximately 17% of them singletons. Orbital computed tomography, thyroid ultrasound, serum thyroxine and TRAb, and clinical symptoms together informed the diagnoses. V lost 6 bases to trimming and J lost 8 bases, with 14 bases between them. The germline CDR1 and CDR2 sequences are MNHEY and SMNVEV (reference sequence). The CDR3 contains 13 residues.

This chain links TRBV27 with TRBJ2-1; D tentatively reads TRBD1 or TRBD2 (6 bases each). Material: blood. The clonotype was recovered from a woman aged 18-29 years with Graves' ophthalmopathy. CDR3 sequence: CASRQERGHEQFF. The CDR3 DNA reads TGTGCCAGCAGGCAAGAACGGGGGCATGAGCAGTTCTTC.